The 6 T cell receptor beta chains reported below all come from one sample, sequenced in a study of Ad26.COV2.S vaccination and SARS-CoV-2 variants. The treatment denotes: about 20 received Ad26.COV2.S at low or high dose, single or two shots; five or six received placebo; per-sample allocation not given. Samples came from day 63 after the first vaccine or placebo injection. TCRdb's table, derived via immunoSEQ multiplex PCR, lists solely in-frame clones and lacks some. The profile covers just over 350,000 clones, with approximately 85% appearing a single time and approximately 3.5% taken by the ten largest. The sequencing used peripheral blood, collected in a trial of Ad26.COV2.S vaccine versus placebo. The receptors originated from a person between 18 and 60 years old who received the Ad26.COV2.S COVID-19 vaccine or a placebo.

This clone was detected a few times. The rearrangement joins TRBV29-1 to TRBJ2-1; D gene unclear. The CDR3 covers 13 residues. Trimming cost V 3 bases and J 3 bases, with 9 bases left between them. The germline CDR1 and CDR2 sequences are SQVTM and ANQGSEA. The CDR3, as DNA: TGCAGCGTTGAGGGAATAGACTACAATGAGCAGTTCTTC. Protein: CSVEGIDYNEQFF.

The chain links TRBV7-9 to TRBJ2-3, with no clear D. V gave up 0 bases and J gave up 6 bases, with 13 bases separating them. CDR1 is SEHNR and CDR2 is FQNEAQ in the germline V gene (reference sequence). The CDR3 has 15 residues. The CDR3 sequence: CASSLATTFHDTQYF. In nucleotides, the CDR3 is TGTGCCAGCAGCTTAGCGACCACCTTCCACGATACGCAGTATTTT.

DNA of the CDR3: TGTGCCAGTGCTGAATGGCAGGGAGGCAATCAGCCCCAGCATTTT. It specifies CASAEWQGGNQPQHF. The V gene is TRBV19, the J gene TRBJ1-5, with a possible D match to TRBD1 (5 bases). CDR3 size: 15 residues. V lost 8 bases and J 2 bases, leaving 16 bases between the germline ends. Germline CDR1 and CDR2: LNHDA and SQIVND (reference sequence).

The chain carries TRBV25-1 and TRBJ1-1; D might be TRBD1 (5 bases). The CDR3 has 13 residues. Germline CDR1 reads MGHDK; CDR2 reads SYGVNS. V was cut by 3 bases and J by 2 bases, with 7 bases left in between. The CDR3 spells CASSERGNTEAFF. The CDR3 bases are TGTGCCAGCAGTGAGCGGGGCAACACTGAAGCTTTCTTT. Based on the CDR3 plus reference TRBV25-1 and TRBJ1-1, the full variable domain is EADIYQTPRYLVIGTGKKITLECSQTMGHDKMYWYQQDPGMELHLIHYSYGVNSTEKGDLSSESTVSRIRTEHFPLTLESARPSHTSQYLCASSERGNTEAFFGQGTRLTVV.

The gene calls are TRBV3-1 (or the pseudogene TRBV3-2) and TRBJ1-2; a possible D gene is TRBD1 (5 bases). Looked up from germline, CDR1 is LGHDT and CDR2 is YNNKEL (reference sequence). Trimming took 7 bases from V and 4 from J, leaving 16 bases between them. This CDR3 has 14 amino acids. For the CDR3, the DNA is TGTGCCAGCACCAAACAAGGGGTGGGCTATGGCTACACCTTC. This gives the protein CASTKQGVGYGYTF.

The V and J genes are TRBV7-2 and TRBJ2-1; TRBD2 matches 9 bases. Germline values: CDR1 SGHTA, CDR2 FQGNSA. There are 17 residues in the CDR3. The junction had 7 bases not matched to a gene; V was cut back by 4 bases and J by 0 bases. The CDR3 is CASSSQSRGGSYNEQFF. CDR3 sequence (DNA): TGTGCCAGCAGCTCCCAGTCGCGGGGGGGCTCCTACAATGAGCAGTTCTTC.